This T cell receptor (beta chain) emerged from a study of beta chain features in type 1 diabetes. The study's findings and limits: More deletions and fewer insertions at VDJ junctions were found in patients with type 1 diabetes. Patients' naive, central memory and regulatory TCRB repertoires appeared more alike than those of healthy donors. When Type 1 diabetes patients were examined, their TCRB CDR3s proved moderately but significantly shorter in all four CD4+ subsets.

The CDR3 has 14 residues. Trimming removed 6 bases at V and 3 bases at J, with 12 bases between. CDR1 is MDHEN and CDR2 is SYDVKM in the germline V gene. There are a few counts of this clone. Its antigen is still unknown. This specimen includes other DNA sequences encoding the same CDR3. Reverse transcription of all isolated RNA meant that expressed TCRB transcripts were sequenced. Data came from immunoSEQ multiplex PCR; TCRdb stores just in-frame clones and leaves some out. Here the sample spans approximately 360,000 clones, over 9.5% being singletons. The TCR sequence derives from a woman younger than 30 with type 1 diabetes. The chain uses TRBV28 and TRBJ1-5; a weak D match, TRBD1 (5 bases). The specimen was naive CD4+ T cells from blood. The CDR3 coding sequence is TGTGCCAGCAGCCCCGGGGGGACCAATCAGCCCCAGCATTTT. It codes for CASSPGGTNQPQHF. Together with reference TRBV28 and TRBJ1-5, the CDR3 gives the full variable domain: DVKVTQSSRYLVKRTGEKVFLECVQDMDHENMFWYRQDPGLGLRLIYFSYDVKMKEKGDIPEGYSVSREKKERFSLILESASTNQTSMYLCASSPGGTNQPQHFGDGTRLSIL.